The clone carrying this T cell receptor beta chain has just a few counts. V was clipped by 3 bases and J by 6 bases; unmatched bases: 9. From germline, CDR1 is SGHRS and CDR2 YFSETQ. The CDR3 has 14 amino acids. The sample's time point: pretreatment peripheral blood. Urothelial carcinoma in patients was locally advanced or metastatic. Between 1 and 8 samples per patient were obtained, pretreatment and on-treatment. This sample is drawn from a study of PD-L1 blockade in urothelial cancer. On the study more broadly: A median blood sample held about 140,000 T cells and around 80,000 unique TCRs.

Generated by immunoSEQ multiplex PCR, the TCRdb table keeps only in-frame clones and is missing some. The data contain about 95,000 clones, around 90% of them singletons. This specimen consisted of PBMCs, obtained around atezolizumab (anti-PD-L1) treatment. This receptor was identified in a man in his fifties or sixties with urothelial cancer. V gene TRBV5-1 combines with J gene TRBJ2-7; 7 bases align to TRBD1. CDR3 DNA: TGCGCCAGCAGCTCGACAGGGACCAGTGGCGAGCAGTACTTC. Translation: CASSSTGTSGEQYF.